Listed below are T cell receptor beta chains from one sample, sequenced in a study of T-cell reconstitution after alpha-beta-depleted transplantation in children. One entry per CDR3 protein, called by TCRdb with MiXCR from the PCR reads. The repertoire holds some 120,000 distinct CDR3 sequences, with roughly 23% as singletons. The source was PBMCs, mostly from graft donor cells, collected 180 days after TCRalphabeta/CD19-depleted stem cell transplant. These receptors all come from a male patient between 2 and 15 years old who had a stem cell transplant for chronic granulomatous disease, so the T cells may come from the graft donor. Each CDR3 is given with its conserved first and last residue. A D gene is named only where the DNA matches it firmly. Not every row has a clone size; where given, it reads once, few, many or a size class.

size,D,J,V,CDR3,DNA
-,-,TRBJ2-5,TRBV20-1,CSAPEGSQETQYF,TGCAGTGCTCCCGAGGGGAGCCAAGAGACCCAGTACTTC
few,-,TRBJ1-3,TRBV4-1,CASSQSTGRRTHSGNTIYF,TGCGCCAGCAGCCAATCGACTGGACGGCGAACTCACTCTGGAAACACCATATATTTT
-,-,TRBJ1-5,TRBV28,CASATNQPQHF,TGTGCCAGCGCCACCAATCAGCCCCAGCATTTT
-,-,TRBJ2-7,TRBV6-5,CASSYGRFAGEQYF,TGTGCCAGCAGTTACGGGAGGTTCGCTGGCGAGCAGTACTTC
-,-,TRBJ2-3,TRBV30,CAWSITDTQYF,TGTGCCTGGAGCATTACAGATACGCAGTATTTT
-,-,TRBJ2-7,TRBV29-1,CSVQRTSGEQYF,TGCAGCGTTCAGCGGACGAGTGGGGAGCAGTACTTC
-,-,TRBJ2-3,TRBV5-2,CAIGPGLARTDTQYF,TGTGCCATCGGCCCCGGGCTAGCCCGCACAGATACGCAGTATTTT
-,-,TRBJ1-6,TRBV20-1,CSARVAGVAYNSPLHF,TGCAGTGCTAGAGTAGCGGGTGTTGCCTATAATTCACCCCTCCACTTT
many,TRBD2,TRBJ2-5,TRBV7-7,CASSSGLAGGGETQYF,TGTGCCAGCAGCTCTGGACTAGCGGGAGGAGGTGAGACCCAGTACTTC
few,-,TRBJ2-2,TRBV20-1,CSARQGKAGELFF,TGCAGTGCCAGACAAGGAAAGGCCGGGGAGCTGTTTTTT
many,-,TRBJ2-3,TRBV19,CASMNAGNTDTQYF,TGTGCCAGTATGAATGCGGGAAACACAGATACGCAGTATTTT
-,TRBD2,TRBJ2-1,TRBV11-2,CASSLGIAGGPREQFF,TGTGCCAGCAGCTTAGGTATAGCGGGAGGCCCAAGGGAGCAGTTCTTC
-,-,TRBJ1-2,TRBV12-3/TRBV12-4,CASSKSDTTKYGYTF,TGTGCCAGCAGTAAAAGCGATACTACCAAGTATGGCTACACCTTC
-,-,TRBJ2-7,TRBV10-3,CAISESNVRYEQYF,TGTGCCATCAGTGAGTCAAATGTTCGTTACGAGCAGTACTTC
-,TRBD2,TRBJ2-1,TRBV12-3/TRBV12-4,CASSLAGVAGYNEQFF,TGTGCCAGCAGTTTAGCGGGAGTAGCGGGTTACAATGAGCAGTTCTTT
many,TRBD2,TRBJ2-7,TRBV12-3/TRBV12-4,CASSEYTSDEQYF,TGTGCCAGCAGTGAGTATACTAGCGACGAGCAGTACTTC
few,-,TRBJ2-3,TRBV5-6,CASSLGGQATQYF,TGTGCCAGCAGCTTGGGCGGGCAGGCAACGCAGTATTTT
-,-,TRBJ1-5,TRBV7-2,CASSLALGRRSNQPQHF,TGTGCCAGCAGCTTAGCGCTAGGGAGGCGGAGCAATCAGCCCCAGCATTTT
many,-,TRBJ1-2,TRBV14,CASSQAESGYTF,TGTGCCAGCAGCCAAGCAGAGAGTGGCTACACCTTC